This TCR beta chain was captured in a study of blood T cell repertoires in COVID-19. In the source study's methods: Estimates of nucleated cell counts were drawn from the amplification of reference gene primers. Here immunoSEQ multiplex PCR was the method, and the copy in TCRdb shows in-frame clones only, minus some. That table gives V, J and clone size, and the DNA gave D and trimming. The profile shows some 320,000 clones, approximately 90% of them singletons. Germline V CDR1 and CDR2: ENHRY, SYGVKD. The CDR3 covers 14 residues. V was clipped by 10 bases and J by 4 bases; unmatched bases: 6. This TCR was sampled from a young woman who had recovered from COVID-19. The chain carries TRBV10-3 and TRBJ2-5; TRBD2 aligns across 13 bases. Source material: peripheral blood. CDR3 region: CATRTSGGGETQYF. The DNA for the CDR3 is TGTGCCACCCGGACTAGCGGGGGAGGAGAGACCCAGTACTTC.